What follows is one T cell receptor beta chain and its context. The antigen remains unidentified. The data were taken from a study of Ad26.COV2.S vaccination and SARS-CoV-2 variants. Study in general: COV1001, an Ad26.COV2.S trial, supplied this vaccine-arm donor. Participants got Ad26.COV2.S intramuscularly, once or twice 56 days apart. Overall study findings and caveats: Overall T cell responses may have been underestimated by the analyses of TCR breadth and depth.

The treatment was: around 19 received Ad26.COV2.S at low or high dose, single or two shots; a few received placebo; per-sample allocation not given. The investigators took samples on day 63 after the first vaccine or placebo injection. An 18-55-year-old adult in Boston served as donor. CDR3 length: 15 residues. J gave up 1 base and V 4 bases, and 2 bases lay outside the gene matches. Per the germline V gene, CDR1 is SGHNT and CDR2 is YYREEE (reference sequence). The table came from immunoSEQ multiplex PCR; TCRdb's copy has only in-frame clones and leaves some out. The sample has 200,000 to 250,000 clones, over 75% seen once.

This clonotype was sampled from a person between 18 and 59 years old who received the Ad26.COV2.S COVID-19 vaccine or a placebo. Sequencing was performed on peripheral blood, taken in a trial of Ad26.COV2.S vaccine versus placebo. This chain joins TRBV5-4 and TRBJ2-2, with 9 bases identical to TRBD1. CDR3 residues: CASSLGQGNTGELFF. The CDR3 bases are TGTGCCAGCAGCCTGGGACAGGGGAACACCGGGGAGCTGTTTTTT.